At least ten counts were recorded for the clone carrying this T cell receptor (beta chain). Its antigen is as yet unknown. Trimming shortened V by 8 bases and J by 5 bases, and 6 bases separated the two germline ends. The length of the CDR3 is 10 residues. Germline assignment: CDR1 MDHEN and CDR2 SYDVKM. This specimen comes from a study of regulatory T cells in long-lasting Graves disease. Study outcomes and limitations: When disease was persistent, TRBV28, TRBJ1-2 and TRBJ2-5 were the favored segments. Accuracy might have suffered from few samples.

Arm-PCR of CDR3 regions with iRepertoire HTBI primers generated TCR beta libraries. In the original workflow: Detected in the samples were over 60 TRBV and about 15 TRBJ segments. TCRdb recomputed calls from the multiplex PCR reads with MiXCR, one row per CDR3 protein. TCRdb's processing, not the authors', yielded these V and J calls. The table shows 300,000 to 500,000 distinct CDR3 sequences, with less than 25% occurring only once. As for time point: persistent/refractory GD, antithyroid drugs over 5 years with positive TRAb. Construction of the TCR library relied on RNA isolated from PBMCs. The TCR comes from a female donor with Graves disease. This chain links TRBV28 with TRBJ1-2; D unresolved. Sequencing used peripheral blood mononuclear cells (PBMCs), obtained when the disease was refractory, from a patient treated with antithyroid drugs. The DNA of the CDR3 is TGTGCCAGCGAGAGATATGGCTACACCTTC. Amino acids: CASERYGYTF.